Sequencing of this T cell receptor beta chain was carried out in a study of persistence of HIV-infected CD4 T cells. Study findings and constraints: The rare CMV-responding cells with HIV-1 proviruses were not separately TCR-sequenced.

Regarding this clone: Its antigen is currently unknown.

Sequencing used immunoSEQ version 4 in survey mode. Only in-frame clones appear in the TCRdb table, and some are missing; sequencing was by immunoSEQ multiplex PCR. The sample includes around 45,000 clones, about 89% of them seen just once. Germline CDR1 KGHSY, CDR2 FQNENV. V shed 2 bases and J 3 bases; nucleotides not matched to a gene: 3. This CDR3 has 14 residues. Cells were stimulated nonspecifically with anti-CD3/anti-CD28 magnetic beads. Responding CD4+ T cells were sorted by upregulation of both CD40 ligand and CD69. This clonotype originated in an adult man with HIV who was CMV-seropositive. The chain combines TRBV16 with TRBJ2-7, with TRBD1 matching over 8 bases. The sample was CD4+ T cells sorted from PBMCs after approximately 19-hour stimulation, taken from a patient who received antiretroviral therapy. The CDR3 nucleotides read TGTGCCAGCAGCCAAATGGGGACAGGCTACGAGCAGTACTTC. Translation gives CASSQMGTGYEQYF. Complete variable domain (other parts from reference TRBV16 and TRBJ2-7): GEEVAQTPKHLVRGEGQKAKLYCAPIKGHSYVFWYQQVLKNEFKFLISFQNENVFDETGMPKERFSAKCLPNSPCSLEIQATKLEDSAVYFCASSQMGTGYEQYFGPGTRLTVT.